The 18 T cell receptor beta chains presented below share a single source sample, sequenced in a study of blood T cells in healthy people across ages. A J-beta primer mix and a sample-barcoded 5' primer were used in a second PCR of about 7 to 12 cycles. TCRdb used MiXCR to reprocess the 5' RACE reads, holding one entry per CDR3 protein. The sample has over 600,000 distinct CDR3 sequences, roughly 46% seen once. Material: blood. These receptors all stem from a man older than 75 in good health.

This clonotype has just a few counts. The chain has TRBV30 and TRBJ2-5; D tentatively reads TRBD1 or TRBD2 (6 bases each). With the DNA end fitting TRBJ2-7 better, the J assignment may be wrong. This CDR3 is built from 15 residues. CDR1 and CDR2 (germline): GTSNPN, SVGIG (reference sequence). DNA of the CDR3: TGTGCCTGGAGTGTACGATTCAGGGGCGGGGACGAGCAGTACTTC. Translating it yields CAWSVRFRGGDEQYF.

The chain recombines TRBV12-3 or TRBV12-4 with TRBJ2-1, with a tentative D call TRBD2 (5 bases). The DNA end favors TRBJ2-7, so the J call may be wrong. The CDR3 totals 16 residues. CDR3 sequence (DNA): TGTGCCAGCAGTTTTCGCTGGGAGAGCTCCTACAATGAGCAGTACTTC. Protein: CASSFRWESSYNEQYF.

About this clonotype itself: This sequence may be a read error, since a much larger clone differs from it by one base. The chain has TRBV21-1 and TRBJ1-5; no check of the table's D call, TRBD1, against the DNA was made. TRBV21-1 is listed as a pseudogene. The CDR3 runs 16 residues. This CDR3 reads CASSIRQRAGNRPQHF. In nucleotides, the CDR3 is TGTGCCAGCAGCATCCGTCAGCGGGCGGGCAATCGGCCCCAGCATTTT.

The chain uses TRBV29-1 and TRBJ1-1; D perhaps matches TRBD1 (5 bases). The germline gives CDR1 SQVTM, CDR2 ANQGSEA. V lost 6 bases, J lost 5 bases, and 19 bases lay in between. The CDR3 has 14 residues. The CDR3 sequence: CSVPNLQGGTEAFF. The DNA of the CDR3 is TGCAGCGTGCCGAACCTCCAGGGCGGGACTGAAGCTTTCTTT. Using reference TRBV29-1 and TRBJ1-1 for the parts outside the CDR3, the full variable domain is SAVISQKPSRDICQRGTSLTIQCQVDSQVTMMFWYRQQPGQSLTLIATANQGSEATYESGFVIDKFPISRPNLTFSTLTVSNMSPEDSSIYLCSVPNLQGGTEAFFGQGTRLTVV.

CDR3 sequence reads: CASGSPSTDTQYF. In nucleotides, the CDR3 is TGTGCCAGCGGAAGCCCTAGCACAGATACGCAGTATTTT. The rearrangement uses TRBV11-3 and TRBJ2-3; D remains unclear. Germline CDR1 and CDR2: SGHNT and YENEEA. V was trimmed by 8 bases and J by 0 bases, leaving 9 bases between them. This CDR3 comprises 13 residues.

The chain carries TRBV18 and TRBJ2-1; D is uncertain. The germline V gene has CDR1 KGHSH and CDR2 LQKENI. The CDR3 length is 14 residues. Trimming stripped 3 bases from V and 2 bases from J, with 8 bases between. The CDR3 here is CASSPCRTYNEQFF. The CDR3 DNA sequence: TGTGCCAGCTCACCCTGCAGGACCTACAATGAGCAGTTCTTC.

This clonotype was counted many times. The chain links TRBV7-9 to TRBJ2-7, with unresolved D. With 1 base removed from V and 0 bases from J, the gap between germline ends came to 4 bases. Germline CDR1 and CDR2: SEHNR and FQNEAQ (reference sequence). This CDR3 is built from 13 residues. The CDR3 DNA follows: TGTGCCAGCAGCTTAGATCACTCCTACGAGCAGTACTTC. The encoded protein is CASSLDHSYEQYF. The whole variable domain, remainder taken from reference TRBV7-9 and TRBJ2-7, is DTGVSQNPRHKITKRGQNVTFRCDPISEHNRLYWYRQTLGQGPEFLTYFQNEAQLEKSRLLSDRFSAERPKGSFSTLEIQRTEQGDSAMYLCASSLDHSYEQYFGPGTRLTVT.

V and J are TRBV3-1 and TRBJ2-5, with a weak D call TRBD2 (6 bases). Deletions cut 2 bases from V and 11 bases from J, with 15 bases between. The germline CDR1 and CDR2 sequences are LGHDT and YNNKEL (reference sequence). This CDR3 has 13 amino acids. CDR3 protein: CASSQRLVNEQYF. CDR3 bases: TGTGCCAGCAGCCAACGACTAGTGAATGAGCAGTACTTC.

This chain uses TRBV7-2 with TRBJ2-1; 7 bases map to TRBD2. TRBJ2-7 matches the DNA end more closely, so the J call is doubtful. Germline lookup yields CDR1 SGHTA and CDR2 FQGNSA. This CDR3 comprises 17 residues. The CDR3 sequence is CASSLQAGVASYNEQYF. In nucleotides, the CDR3 is TGTGCCAGCAGCTTGCAGGCGGGAGTAGCTTCCTACAATGAGCAGTACTTC.

This clonotype was seen a handful of times. This chain uses TRBV29-1 with TRBJ2-5, with D possibly TRBD2 on 7 matching bases. Near its end, the DNA agrees better with TRBJ2-7, so the J call may be wrong. This CDR3 contains 13 residues. Germline CDR1 SQVTM, CDR2 ANQGSEA. CDR3 nucleotide sequence: TGCAGCGTTGCGCCAGGGGACTACTACGAGCAGTACTTC. Protein product: CSVAPGDYYEQYF.

A word on this clonotype: A much larger clonotype is one base distant, so this may be a read error. This sequence joins TRBV12-3 or TRBV12-4 and TRBJ2-7; weak D call: TRBD1 (6 bases). The J call is uncertain, as TRBJ2-5 better fits the DNA end. The CDR3 length is 14 residues. In DNA form, the CDR3 reads TGTGCCAGCAGTCCGCCAGGGGCCCTCGAGACCCAGTACTTC. Encoded protein: CASSPPGALETQYF.

The rearrangement uses TRBV4-1 and TRBJ2-1; 13 nucleotides match TRBD2. Per the germline V gene, CDR1 is MGHRA and CDR2 is YSYEKL. V gave up 3 bases and J gave up 4 bases; unmatched junction bases: 12. The CDR3 consists of 19 residues. The DNA of the CDR3 is TGCGCCAGCAGCCAGGGGGGGACTAGCGGGGTTCTGTTTTACAATGAGCAGTTCTTC. Residues: CASSQGGTSGVLFYNEQFF.

This clonotype has only one observation. This chain uses TRBV9 with TRBJ2-7; 7 bases line up with TRBD2. V gave up 0 bases and J gave up 4 bases; unmatched junction bases: 7. The germline CDR1 and CDR2 sequences are SGDLS and YYNGEE. CDR3 length: 15 residues. The CDR3 DNA is TGTGCCAGCAGCGTAGCCCCTAGCGGAGAGTACGAGCAGTACTTC. As protein: CASSVAPSGEYEQYF.

The CDR3 sequence is CASSLNRGRVGEQYF. The CDR3 nucleotides are TGTGCCAGCAGTTTAAACAGGGGGCGTGTGGGCGAGCAGTACTTC. The chain carries TRBV27 and TRBJ2-7; TRBD1 matches at 9 bases. Germline assignment: CDR1 MNHEY and CDR2 SMNVEV (reference sequence). The CDR3 runs to 15 residues. V shed 2 bases, J shed 6 bases, and the junction held 8 bases outside the gene matches.

About this clonotype itself: One base away lies a much larger clone, so this may be a sequencing read error. The genes are TRBV7-2 and TRBJ1-2; D ambiguous. CDR1 is SGHTA, CDR2 FQGNSA, per germline. There are 12 residues in the CDR3. With 3 bases removed from V and 4 bases from J, the gap between germline ends came to 6 bases. CDR3 loop: CASSFPCYGYTF. The CDR3 DNA is TGTGCCAGCAGCTTCCCTTGCTATGGCTACACCTTC.

This clonotype was found once. The chain combines TRBV12-3 or TRBV12-4 with TRBJ2-3; D unclear. V dropped 0 bases and J dropped 4 bases, with 8 bases sitting between them. The CDR3 length is 14 residues. The CDR3 region is CASSLAVIPDTQYF. CDR3 sequence (DNA): TGTGCCAGCAGTTTAGCAGTTATCCCAGATACGCAGTATTTT.

Notes on this clonotype: The junction differs from germline at one of its ends, possibly a read error. V usage is TRBV7-9 and J usage is TRBJ2-7; the match to TRBD2 covers 8 bases. Germline loops: CDR1 SEHNR, CDR2 FQNEAQ (reference sequence). CDR3 size: 18 residues. CDR3 sequence: CASSSTTGASGYTYKQYF. The CDR3, as DNA: TGTGCCAGCAGCTCCACGACGGGGGCTAGCGGGTATACCTACAAGCAGTACTTC.

The chain combines TRBV2 with TRBJ2-1, with 7 nucleotides matching TRBD2. This CDR3 has 15 amino acids. V shed 4 bases and J 9 bases; nucleotides not matched to a gene: 12. Per germline, CDR1 SNHLY and CDR2 FYNNEI. CDR3 residues: CASSGHGPTGGEQFF. CDR3 coding DNA: TGTGCCAGCAGTGGTCATGGTCCAACGGGGGGTGAGCAGTTCTTC.